Here is one T cell receptor (beta chain) with its context. Its antigen remains unknown. The junction shows a germline mismatch at one end, possibly a read error. This entry belongs to a study of cytomegalovirus exposure and HLA in healthy donors. With 60 Vbeta and 13 Jbeta primers, the PCR was carried out. TCRdb keeps only in-frame clones here, not all; method: immunoSEQ multiplex PCR. The sample lists 90,000 to 100,000 clones, 75% to 80% occurring once. Regarding the study as a whole: One later analysis reportedly identified an Asian-associated ancestry cluster that showed fewer N-insertions than the roughly 640-donor mean. Roughly uniform depth of sequencing across donors was assumed in presence/absence analyses.

The TCR sequence derives from a female donor in good health and CMV-seronegative. The material sequenced was PBMCs.

The CDR3 protein is CASSLAKGRDYGYTF. The CDR3 DNA reads TGTGCCAGCAGCTTGGCTAAGGGTCGGGACTATGGCTATACCTTC. The genes are TRBV5-5 and TRBJ1-2, with a weak D call TRBD1 (5 bases). This CDR3 has 15 residues. From germline, CDR1 is SGHKS and CDR2 YYEKEE (reference sequence).